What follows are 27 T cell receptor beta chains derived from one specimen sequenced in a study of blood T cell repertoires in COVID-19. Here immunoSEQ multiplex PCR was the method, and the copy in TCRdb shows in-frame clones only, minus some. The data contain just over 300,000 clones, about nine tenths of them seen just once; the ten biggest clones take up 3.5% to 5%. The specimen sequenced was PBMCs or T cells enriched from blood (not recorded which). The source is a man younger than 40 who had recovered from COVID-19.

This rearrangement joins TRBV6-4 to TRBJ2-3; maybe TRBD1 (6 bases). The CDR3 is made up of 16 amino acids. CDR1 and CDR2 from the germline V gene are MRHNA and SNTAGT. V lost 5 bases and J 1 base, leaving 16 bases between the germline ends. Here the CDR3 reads CASSPFSGDGTDTQYF. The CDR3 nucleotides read TGTGCCAGCAGTCCCTTCTCAGGGGACGGCACAGATACGCAGTATTTT.

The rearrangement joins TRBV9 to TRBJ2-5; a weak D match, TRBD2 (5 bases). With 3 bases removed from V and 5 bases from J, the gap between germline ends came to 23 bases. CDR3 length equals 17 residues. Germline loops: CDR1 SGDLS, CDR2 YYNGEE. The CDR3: CASSGGGGGHVRETQYF. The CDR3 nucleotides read TGTGCCAGCAGCGGTGGAGGTGGCGGGCACGTTAGGGAGACCCAGTACTTC. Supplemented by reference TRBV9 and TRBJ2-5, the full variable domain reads DSGVTQTPKHLITATGQRVTLRCSPRSGDLSVYWYQQSLDQGLQFLIQYYNGEERAKGNILERFSAQQFPDLHSELNLSSLELGDSALYFCASSGGGGGHVRETQYFGPGTRLLVL.

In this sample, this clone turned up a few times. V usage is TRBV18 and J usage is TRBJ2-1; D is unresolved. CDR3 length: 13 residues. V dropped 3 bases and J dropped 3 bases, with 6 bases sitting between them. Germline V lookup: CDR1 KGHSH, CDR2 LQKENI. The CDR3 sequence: CASSPKNYNEQFF. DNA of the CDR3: TGTGCCAGCTCACCTAAAAACTACAATGAGCAGTTCTTC.

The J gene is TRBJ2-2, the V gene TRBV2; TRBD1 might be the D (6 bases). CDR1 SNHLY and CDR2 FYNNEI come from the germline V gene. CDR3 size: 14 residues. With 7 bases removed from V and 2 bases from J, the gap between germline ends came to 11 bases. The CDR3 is CASIWGLNTGELFF. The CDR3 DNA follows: TGTGCCAGCATCTGGGGGCTTAACACCGGGGAGCTGTTTTTT.

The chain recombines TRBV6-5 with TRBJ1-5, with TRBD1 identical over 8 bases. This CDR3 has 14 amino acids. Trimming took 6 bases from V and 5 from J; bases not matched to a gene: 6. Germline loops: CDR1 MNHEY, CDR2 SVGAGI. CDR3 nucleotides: TGTGCCAGCAGCCGTACAGGGGGTGATCAGCCCCAGCATTTT. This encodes CASSRTGGDQPQHF.

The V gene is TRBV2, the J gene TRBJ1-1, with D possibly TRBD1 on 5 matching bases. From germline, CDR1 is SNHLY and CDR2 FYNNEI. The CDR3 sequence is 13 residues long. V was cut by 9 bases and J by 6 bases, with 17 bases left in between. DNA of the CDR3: TGTGCCAGTTACCTTGACAGCGCCTCTGAAGCTTTCTTT. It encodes CASYLDSASEAFF.

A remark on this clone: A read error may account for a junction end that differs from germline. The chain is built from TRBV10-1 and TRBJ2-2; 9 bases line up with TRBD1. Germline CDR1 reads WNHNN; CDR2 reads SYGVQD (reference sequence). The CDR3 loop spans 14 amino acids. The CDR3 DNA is TGCGCCAGCAGACAGGGGGCGAACGCCGGGGAGCTGTTTTTT. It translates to CASRQGANAGELFF.

Here the CDR3 DNA reads TGTGCCAGCAGCTTAGACAGGGCCCCAGATACGCAGTATTTT. Translation: CASSLDRAPDTQYF. V is TRBV7-2 and J is TRBJ2-3, with a tentative D call TRBD1 (6 bases). Per germline, CDR1 SGHTA and CDR2 FQGNSA. CDR3 length equals 14 residues. V was pared by 1 base and J by 4 bases, with 9 bases between. The full variable domain, with the rest looked up from reference TRBV7-2 and TRBJ2-3, is GAGVSQSPSNKVTEKGKDVELRCDPISGHTALYWYRQSLGQGLEFLIYFQGNSAPDKSGLPSDRFSAERTGGSVSTLTIQRTQQEDSAVYLCASSLDRAPDTQYFGPGTRLTVL.

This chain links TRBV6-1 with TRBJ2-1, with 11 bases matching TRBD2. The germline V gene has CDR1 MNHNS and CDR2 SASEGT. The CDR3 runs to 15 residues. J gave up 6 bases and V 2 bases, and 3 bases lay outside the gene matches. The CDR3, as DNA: TGTGCCAGCAGTGAACGTAGCGGGGGGGCCAATGAGCAGTTCTTC. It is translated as CASSERSGGANEQFF.

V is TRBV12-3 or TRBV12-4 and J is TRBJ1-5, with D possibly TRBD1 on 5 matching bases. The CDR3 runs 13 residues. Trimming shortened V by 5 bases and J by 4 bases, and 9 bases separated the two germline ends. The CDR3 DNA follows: TGTGCCAGCAGTATTCAGGGAAATCAGCCCCAGCATTTT. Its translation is CASSIQGNQPQHF.

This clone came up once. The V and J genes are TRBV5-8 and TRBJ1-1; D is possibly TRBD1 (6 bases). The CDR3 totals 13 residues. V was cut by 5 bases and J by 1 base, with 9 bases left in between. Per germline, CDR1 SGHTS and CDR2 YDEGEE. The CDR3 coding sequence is TGTGCCAGCAGAAGACAGGAGAACACTGAAGCTTTCTTT. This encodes CASRRQENTEAFF.

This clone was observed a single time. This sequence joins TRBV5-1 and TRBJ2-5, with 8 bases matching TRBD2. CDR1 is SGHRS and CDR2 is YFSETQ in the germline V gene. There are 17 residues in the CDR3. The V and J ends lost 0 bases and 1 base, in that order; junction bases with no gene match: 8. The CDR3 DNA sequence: TGCGCCAGCAGCTTGGGGGTTAGCGGGGCCTTCCAAGAGACCCAGTACTTC. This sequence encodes CASSLGVSGAFQETQYF.

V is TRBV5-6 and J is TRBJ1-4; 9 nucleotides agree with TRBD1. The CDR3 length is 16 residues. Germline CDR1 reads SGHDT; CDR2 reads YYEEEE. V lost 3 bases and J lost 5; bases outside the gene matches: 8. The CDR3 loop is CASSYTGTGLNEKLFF. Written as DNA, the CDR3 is TGTGCCAGCAGCTACACGGGGACAGGGTTAAATGAAAAACTGTTTTTT.

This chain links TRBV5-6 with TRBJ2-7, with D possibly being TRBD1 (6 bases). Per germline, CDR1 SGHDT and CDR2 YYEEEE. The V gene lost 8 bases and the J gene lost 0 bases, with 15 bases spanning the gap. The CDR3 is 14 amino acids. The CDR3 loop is CASTGTTDSYEQYF. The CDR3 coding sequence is TGTGCCAGTACCGGGACAACCGACTCCTACGAGCAGTACTTC.

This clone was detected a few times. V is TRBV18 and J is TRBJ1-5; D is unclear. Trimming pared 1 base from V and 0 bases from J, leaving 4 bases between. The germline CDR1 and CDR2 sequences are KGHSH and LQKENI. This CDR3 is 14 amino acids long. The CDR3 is CASSPRHSNQPQHF. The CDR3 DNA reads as TGTGCCAGCTCACCACGACATAGCAATCAGCCCCAGCATTTT.

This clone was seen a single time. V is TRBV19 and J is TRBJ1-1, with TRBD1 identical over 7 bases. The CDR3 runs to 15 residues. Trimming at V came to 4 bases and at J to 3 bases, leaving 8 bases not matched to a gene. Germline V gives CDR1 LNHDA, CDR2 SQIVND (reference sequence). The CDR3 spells CASSTRQGWYTEAFF. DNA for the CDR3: TGTGCCAGTAGTACCCGACAGGGATGGTACACTGAAGCTTTCTTT.

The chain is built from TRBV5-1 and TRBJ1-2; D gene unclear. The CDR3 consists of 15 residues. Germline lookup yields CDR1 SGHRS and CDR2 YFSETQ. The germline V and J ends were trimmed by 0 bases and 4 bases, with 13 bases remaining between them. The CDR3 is CASSLVGERGYGYTF. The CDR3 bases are TGCGCCAGCAGCTTGGTCGGGGAGAGAGGCTATGGCTACACCTTC.

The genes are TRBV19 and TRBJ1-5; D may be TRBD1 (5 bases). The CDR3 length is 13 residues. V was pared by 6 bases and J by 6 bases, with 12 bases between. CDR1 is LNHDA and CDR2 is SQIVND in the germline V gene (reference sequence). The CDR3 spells CASRQVLGQPQHF. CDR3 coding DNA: TGTGCCAGTAGACAGGTCCTGGGTCAGCCCCAGCATTTT.

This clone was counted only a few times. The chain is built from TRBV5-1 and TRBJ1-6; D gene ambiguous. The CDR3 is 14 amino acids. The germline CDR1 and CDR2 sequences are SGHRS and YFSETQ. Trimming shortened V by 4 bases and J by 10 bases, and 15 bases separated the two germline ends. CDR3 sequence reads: CASSIGPAGSPLHF. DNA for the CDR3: TGCGCCAGCAGCATCGGACCCGCGGGGTCACCCCTCCACTTT.

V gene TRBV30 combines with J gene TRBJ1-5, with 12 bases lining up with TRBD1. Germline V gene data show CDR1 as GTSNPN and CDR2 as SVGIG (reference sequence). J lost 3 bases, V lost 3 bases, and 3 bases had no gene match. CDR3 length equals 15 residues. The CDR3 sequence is CAWRGQGANNQPQHF. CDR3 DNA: TGTGCCTGGAGGGGACAGGGGGCGAACAATCAGCCCCAGCATTTT.

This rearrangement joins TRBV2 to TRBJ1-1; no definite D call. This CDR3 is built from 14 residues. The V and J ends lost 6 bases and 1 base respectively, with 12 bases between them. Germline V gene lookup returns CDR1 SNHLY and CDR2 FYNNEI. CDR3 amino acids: CASRYQVGNTEAFF. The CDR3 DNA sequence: TGTGCCAGCAGATATCAGGTCGGGAACACTGAAGCTTTCTTT. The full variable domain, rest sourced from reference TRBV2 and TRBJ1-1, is EPEVTQTPSHQVTQMGQEVILRCVPISNHLYFYWYRQILGQKVEFLVSFYNNEISEKSEIFDDQFSVERPDGSNFTLKIRSTKLEDSAMYFCASRYQVGNTEAFFGQGTRLTVV.

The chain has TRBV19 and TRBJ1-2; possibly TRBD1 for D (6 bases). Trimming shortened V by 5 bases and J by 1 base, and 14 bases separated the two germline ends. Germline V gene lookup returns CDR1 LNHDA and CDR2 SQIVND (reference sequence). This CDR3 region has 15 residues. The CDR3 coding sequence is TGTGCCAGTAGTTTGGCGGACAGCCTTAACTATGGCTACACCTTC. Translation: CASSLADSLNYGYTF.

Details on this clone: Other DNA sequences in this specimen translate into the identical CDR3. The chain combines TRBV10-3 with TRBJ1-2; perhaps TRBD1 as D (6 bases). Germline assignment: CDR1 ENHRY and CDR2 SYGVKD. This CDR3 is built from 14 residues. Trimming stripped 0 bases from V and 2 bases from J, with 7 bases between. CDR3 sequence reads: CAISESDRNYGYTF. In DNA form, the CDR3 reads TGTGCCATCAGTGAGTCCGACAGGAACTATGGCTACACCTTC.

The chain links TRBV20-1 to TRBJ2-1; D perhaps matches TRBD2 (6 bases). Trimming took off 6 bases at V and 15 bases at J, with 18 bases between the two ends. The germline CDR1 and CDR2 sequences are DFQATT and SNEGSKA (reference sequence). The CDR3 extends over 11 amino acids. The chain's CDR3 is CSATKKGLRFF. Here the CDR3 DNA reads TGCAGTGCCACAAAAAAGGGACTCCGGTTCTTC.

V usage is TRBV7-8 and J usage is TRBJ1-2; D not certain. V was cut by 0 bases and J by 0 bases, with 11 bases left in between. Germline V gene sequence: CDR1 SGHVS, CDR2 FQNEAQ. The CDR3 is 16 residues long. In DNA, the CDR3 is TGTGCCAGCAGCTTAGCCCGACTTACGACTAACTATGGCTACACCTTC. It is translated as CASSLARLTTNYGYTF.

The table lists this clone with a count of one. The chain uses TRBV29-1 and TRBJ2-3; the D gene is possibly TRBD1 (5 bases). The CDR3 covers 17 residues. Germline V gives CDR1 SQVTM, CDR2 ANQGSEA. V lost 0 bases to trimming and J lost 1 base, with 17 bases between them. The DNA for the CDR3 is TGCAGCGTTGAAGATCCGAAAGGGGTCAGGGGCACAGATACGCAGTATTTT. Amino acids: CSVEDPKGVRGTDTQYF.

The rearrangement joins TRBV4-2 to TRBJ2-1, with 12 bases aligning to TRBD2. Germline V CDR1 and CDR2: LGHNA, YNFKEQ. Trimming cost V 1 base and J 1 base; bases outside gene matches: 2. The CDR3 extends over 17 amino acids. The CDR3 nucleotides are TGTGCCAGCAGCCAAGGTACTAGCGGGGGGTCCTACAATGAGCAGTTCTTC. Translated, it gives CASSQGTSGGSYNEQFF.